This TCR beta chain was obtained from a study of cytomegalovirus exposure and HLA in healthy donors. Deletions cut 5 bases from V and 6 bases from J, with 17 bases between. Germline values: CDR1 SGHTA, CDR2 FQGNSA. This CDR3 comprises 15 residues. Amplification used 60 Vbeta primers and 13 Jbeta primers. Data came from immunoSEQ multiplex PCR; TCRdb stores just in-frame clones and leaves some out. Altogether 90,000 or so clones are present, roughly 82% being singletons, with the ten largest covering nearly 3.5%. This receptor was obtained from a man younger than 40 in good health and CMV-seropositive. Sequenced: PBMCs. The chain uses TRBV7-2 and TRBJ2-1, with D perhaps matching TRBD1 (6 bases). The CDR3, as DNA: TGTGCCAGCAGCGATACAGGGATTTGGATCAATGAGCAGTTCTTC. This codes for CASSDTGIWINEQFF.